The T cell receptor beta chain under discussion was sequenced for a study of OX40 agonist ivuxolimab in advanced cancers. Study-level information: Three patients responded partially, comprising one with hepatocellular carcinoma and two with cutaneous melanoma.

Only in-frame clones appear in the TCRdb table, and some are missing; sequencing was by immunoSEQ multiplex PCR. The sample has 98,000 or so clones; roughly nine tenths are singletons. Study-wide results and limits: CD8+ T cells showed, on average, more clonal expansion than CD4+ cells.

In the case of this clone: What it binds is not known.

V was clipped by 6 bases and J by 7 bases; unmatched bases: 17. The CDR3 runs to 16 residues. Per germline, CDR1 SNHLY and CDR2 FYNNEI. J is TRBJ1-2 and V is TRBV2; 7 positions agree with TRBD1. This specimen was CD4+ or CD8+ T cells sorted from blood, taken in a trial of the OX40 agonist ivuxolimab. The source of this sequence is an adult with an advanced solid tumor such as melanoma, head and neck, liver or kidney cancer. The CDR3 DNA reads as TGTGCCAGCAGCCAGGGACGACAGGGAAGGGTGTCTGGCTACACCTTC. Protein sequence: CASSQGRQGRVSGYTF.